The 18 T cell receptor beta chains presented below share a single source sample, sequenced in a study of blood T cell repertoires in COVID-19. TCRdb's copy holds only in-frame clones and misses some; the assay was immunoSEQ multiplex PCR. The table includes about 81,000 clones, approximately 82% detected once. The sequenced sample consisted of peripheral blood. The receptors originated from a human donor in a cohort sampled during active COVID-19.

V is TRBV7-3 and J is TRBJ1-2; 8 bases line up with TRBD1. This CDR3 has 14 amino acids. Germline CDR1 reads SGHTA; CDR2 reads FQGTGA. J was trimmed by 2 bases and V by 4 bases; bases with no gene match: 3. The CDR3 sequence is CASSSGQGNYGYTF. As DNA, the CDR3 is TGTGCCAGCAGCTCTGGACAGGGAAACTATGGCTACACCTTC. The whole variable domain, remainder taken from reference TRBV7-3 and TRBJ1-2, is GAGVSQTPSNKVTEKGKYVELRCDPISGHTALYWYRQSLGQGPEFLIYFQGTGAADDSGLPNDRFFAVRPEGSVSTLKIQRTERGDSAVYLCASSSGQGNYGYTFGSGTRLTVV.

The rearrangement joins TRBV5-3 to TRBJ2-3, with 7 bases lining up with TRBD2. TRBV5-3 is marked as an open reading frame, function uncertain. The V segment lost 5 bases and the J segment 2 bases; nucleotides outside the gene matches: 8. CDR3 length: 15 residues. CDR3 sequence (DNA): TGTGCCAGAAGGAGTCCAGCGGGGACCACAGATACGCAGTATTTT. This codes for CARRSPAGTTDTQYF.

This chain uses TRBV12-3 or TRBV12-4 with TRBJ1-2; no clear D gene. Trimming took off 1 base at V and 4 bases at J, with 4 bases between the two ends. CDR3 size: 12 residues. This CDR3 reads CASSLGSYGYTF. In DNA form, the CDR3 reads TGTGCCAGCAGTTTAGGCAGCTATGGCTACACCTTC.

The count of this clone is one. Written as DNA, the CDR3 is TGTGCCAGCTCACAGAGGGACACTGAAGCTTTCTTT. As protein: CASSQRDTEAFF. This chain uses TRBV18 with TRBJ1-1, with no clear D. Trimming removed 4 bases at V and 3 bases at J, with 6 bases between. Germline V lookup: CDR1 KGHSH, CDR2 LQKENI. CDR3 length: 12 amino acids. Full variable domain (missing parts from reference TRBV18 and TRBJ1-1): NAGVMQNPRHLVRRRGQEARLRCSPMKGHSHVYWYRQLPEEGLKFMVYLQKENIIDESGMPKERFSAEFPKEGPSILRIQQVVRGDSAAYFCASSQRDTEAFFGQGTRLTVV.

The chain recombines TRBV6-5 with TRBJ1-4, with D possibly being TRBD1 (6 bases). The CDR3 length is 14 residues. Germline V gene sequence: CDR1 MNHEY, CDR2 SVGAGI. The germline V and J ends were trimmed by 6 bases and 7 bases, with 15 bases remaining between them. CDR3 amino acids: CASRDRSGGEKLFF. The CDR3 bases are TGTGCCAGCAGAGACAGGTCCGGAGGTGAAAAACTGTTTTTT.

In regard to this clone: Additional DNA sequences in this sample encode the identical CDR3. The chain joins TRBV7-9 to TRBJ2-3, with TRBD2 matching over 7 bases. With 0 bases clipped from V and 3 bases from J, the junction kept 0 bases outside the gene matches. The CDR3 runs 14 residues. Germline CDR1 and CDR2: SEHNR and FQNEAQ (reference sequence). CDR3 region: CASSLAGGTDTQYF. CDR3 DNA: TGTGCCAGCAGCTTAGCGGGGGGGACAGATACGCAGTATTTT.

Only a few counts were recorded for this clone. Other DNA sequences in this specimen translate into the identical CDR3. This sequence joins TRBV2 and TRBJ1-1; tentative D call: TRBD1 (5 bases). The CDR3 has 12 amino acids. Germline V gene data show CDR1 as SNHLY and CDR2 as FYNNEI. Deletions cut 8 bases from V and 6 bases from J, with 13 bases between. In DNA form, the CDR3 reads TGTGCCAGCGTTCGGGGGGGGGCTGAAGCTTTCTTT. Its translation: CASVRGGAEAFF.

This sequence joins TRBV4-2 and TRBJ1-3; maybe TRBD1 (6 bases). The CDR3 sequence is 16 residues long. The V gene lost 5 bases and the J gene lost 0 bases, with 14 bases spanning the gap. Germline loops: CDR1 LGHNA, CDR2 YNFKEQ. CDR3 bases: TGTGCCAGCAGCACCAGGGGTCTTAGCTCTGGAAACACCATATATTTT. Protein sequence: CASSTRGLSSGNTIYF.

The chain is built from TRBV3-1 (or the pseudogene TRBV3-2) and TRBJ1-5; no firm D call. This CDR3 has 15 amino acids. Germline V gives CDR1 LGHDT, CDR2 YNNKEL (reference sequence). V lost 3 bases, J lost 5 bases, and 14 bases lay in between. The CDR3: CASSHPHSRDQPQHF. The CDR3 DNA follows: TGTGCCAGCAGCCATCCCCATAGTCGGGATCAGCCCCAGCATTTT.

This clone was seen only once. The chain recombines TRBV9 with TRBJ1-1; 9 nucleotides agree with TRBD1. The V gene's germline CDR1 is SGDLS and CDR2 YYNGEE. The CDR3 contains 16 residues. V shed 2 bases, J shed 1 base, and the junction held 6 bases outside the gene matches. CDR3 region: CASSVHGTGTNTEAFF. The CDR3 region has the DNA TGTGCCAGCAGCGTCCACGGGACAGGGACGAACACTGAAGCTTTCTTT. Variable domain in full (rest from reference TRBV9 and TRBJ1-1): DSGVTQTPKHLITATGQRVTLRCSPRSGDLSVYWYQQSLDQGLQFLIQYYNGEERAKGNILERFSAQQFPDLHSELNLSSLELGDSALYFCASSVHGTGTNTEAFFGQGTRLTVV.

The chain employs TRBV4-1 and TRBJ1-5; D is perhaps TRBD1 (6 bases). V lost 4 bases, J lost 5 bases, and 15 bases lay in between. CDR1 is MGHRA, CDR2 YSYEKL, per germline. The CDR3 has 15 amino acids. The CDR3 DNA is TGCGCCAGCAGCCTAATCGACAGGAAGGATCAGCCCCAGCATTTT. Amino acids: CASSLIDRKDQPQHF.

The CDR3: CASSQGAGRVEKLFF. The DNA of the CDR3 is TGTGCCAGCAGCCAGGGGGCGGGGCGCGTTGAAAAACTGTTTTTT. J is TRBJ1-4 and V is TRBV7-9; 8 nucleotides line up with TRBD1. Germline V gene data show CDR1 as SEHNR and CDR2 as FQNEAQ (reference sequence). The CDR3 is made up of 15 amino acids. J gave up 7 bases and V 5 bases, and 9 bases lay outside the gene matches.

CDR3 protein: CASSLGQGNEQYF. CDR3 coding DNA: TGTGCCAGCAGTCTGGGACAGGGTAACGAGCAGTACTTC. The chain joins TRBV12-3 or TRBV12-4 to TRBJ2-7; 9 nucleotides match TRBD1. V was clipped by 5 bases and J by 5 bases; unmatched bases: 4. CDR3 length: 13 amino acids.

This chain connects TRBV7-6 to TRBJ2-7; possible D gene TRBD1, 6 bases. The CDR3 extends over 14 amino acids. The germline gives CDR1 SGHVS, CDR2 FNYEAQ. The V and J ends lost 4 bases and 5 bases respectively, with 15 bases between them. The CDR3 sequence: CASSWAQGSNEQYF. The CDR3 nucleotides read TGTGCCAGCAGCTGGGCCCAGGGGAGTAACGAGCAGTACTTC.

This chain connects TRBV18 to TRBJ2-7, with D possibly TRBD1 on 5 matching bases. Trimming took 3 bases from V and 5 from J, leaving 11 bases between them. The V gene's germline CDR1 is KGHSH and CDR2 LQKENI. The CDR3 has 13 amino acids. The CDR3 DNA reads TGTGCCAGCTCACCTACAGGCCGGGACGAGCAGTACTTC. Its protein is CASSPTGRDEQYF.

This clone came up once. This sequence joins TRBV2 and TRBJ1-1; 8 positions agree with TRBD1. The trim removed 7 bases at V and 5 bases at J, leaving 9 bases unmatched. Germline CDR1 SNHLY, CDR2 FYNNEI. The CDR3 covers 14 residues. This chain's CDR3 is CASTLRQGWTEAFF. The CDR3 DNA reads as TGTGCCAGCACCTTGCGACAGGGGTGGACTGAAGCTTTCTTT.

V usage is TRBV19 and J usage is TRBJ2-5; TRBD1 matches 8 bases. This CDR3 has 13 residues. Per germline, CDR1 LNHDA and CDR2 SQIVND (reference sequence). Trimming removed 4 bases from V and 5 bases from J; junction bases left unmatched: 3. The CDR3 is CASSTNRGETQYF. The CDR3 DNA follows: TGTGCCAGTAGTACTAACAGGGGGGAGACCCAGTACTTC.

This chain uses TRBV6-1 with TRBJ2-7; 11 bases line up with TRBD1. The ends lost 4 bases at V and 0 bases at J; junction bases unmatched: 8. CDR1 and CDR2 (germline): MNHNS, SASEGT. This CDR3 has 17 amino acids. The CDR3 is CASSGDRGYSFSYEQYF. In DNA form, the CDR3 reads TGTGCCAGCAGTGGGGACAGGGGGTACTCTTTCTCCTACGAGCAGTACTTC.